Listed below are T cell receptor beta chains from one sample, sequenced in a study of cytomegalovirus exposure and HLA in healthy donors. This table comes from immunoSEQ multiplex PCR, and its TCRdb copy is limited to in-frame clones, with some not included. In the table there are roughly 99,000 clones, roughly 80% of which are singletons. Sequencing input: PBMCs. The receptors shown here come from a man aged 60-69 years in good health and CMV-seropositive. Both conserved end residues are part of each CDR3. Fields, in order: J gene, D gene, V gene, clone size, CDR3 DNA, CDR3 protein. The D gene is left open where the match is weak. Clone sizes are given selectively: once, few, many, or a class where the clone is expanded.

j_call: TRBJ1-1; d_call: .; v_call: TRBV19; clone_size: many; cdr3_nt: TGTGCCAGTACCCTAGAGGGTGGGAACACTGAAGCTTTCTTT; cdr3_aa: CASTLEGGNTEAFF
j_call: TRBJ1-5; d_call: .; v_call: TRBV28; clone_size: .; cdr3_nt: TGTGCCAGCAGTCCATCAGGGAGGGCGAGGAATCAGCCCCAGCATTTT; cdr3_aa: CASSPSGRARNQPQHF
j_call: TRBJ2-1; d_call: .; v_call: TRBV29-1; clone_size: .; cdr3_nt: TGCAGCGTTTTCCCTAGTCCCTCCGGCTTCAATGAGCAGTTCTTC; cdr3_aa: CSVFPSPSGFNEQFF
j_call: TRBJ1-6; d_call: TRBD1; v_call: TRBV19; clone_size: few; cdr3_nt: TGTGCCAGTAGTACCGGGACAGTTTATAATTCACCCCTCCACTTT; cdr3_aa: CASSTGTVYNSPLHF
j_call: TRBJ1-3; d_call: TRBD1; v_call: TRBV5-1; clone_size: .; cdr3_nt: TGCGCCAGCAGCTTGGGACAGGGGAGAAACACCATATATTTT; cdr3_aa: CASSLGQGRNTIYF
j_call: TRBJ2-3; d_call: TRBD2; v_call: TRBV7-3; clone_size: once; cdr3_nt: TGTGCCAGCAGCTTAACTGGTGGCGGGGGGGCCGATACGCAGTATTTT; cdr3_aa: CASSLTGGGGADTQYF
j_call: TRBJ1-2; d_call: .; v_call: TRBV2; clone_size: .; cdr3_nt: TGTGCCAGCAGGAGAGGAACGGTTGGTGGCTACACCTTC; cdr3_aa: CASRRGTVGGYTF
j_call: TRBJ1-1; d_call: .; v_call: TRBV6-5; clone_size: few; cdr3_nt: TGTGCCAGCAGTTCCCCCCGGAGGGTGGGCACTGAAGCTTTCTTT; cdr3_aa: CASSSPRRVGTEAFF
j_call: TRBJ2-7; d_call: TRBD1; v_call: TRBV6-6; clone_size: few; cdr3_nt: TGTGCCAGCAGGGGGACAGAAAAACCCTACGAGCAGTACTTC; cdr3_aa: CASRGTEKPYEQYF
j_call: TRBJ2-7; d_call: .; v_call: TRBV27; clone_size: few; cdr3_nt: TGTGCCAGCAGCCGCCGGGGGTACGAGCAGTACTTC; cdr3_aa: CASSRRGYEQYF
j_call: TRBJ2-2; d_call: .; v_call: TRBV5-6; clone_size: .; cdr3_nt: TGTGCCAGCAGCTTCCTTGGTCCAGGGCAGACCGGGGAGCTGTTTTTT; cdr3_aa: CASSFLGPGQTGELFF
j_call: TRBJ1-1; d_call: TRBD1; v_call: TRBV30; clone_size: .; cdr3_nt: TGTGCCTGGGGGACAGGGCGAACTGAAGCTTTCTTT; cdr3_aa: CAWGTGRTEAFF
j_call: TRBJ1-6; d_call: .; v_call: TRBV19; clone_size: .; cdr3_nt: TGTGCCAGTAGGGGGAGAGGCTCCTATAATTCACCCCTCCACTTT; cdr3_aa: CASRGRGSYNSPLHF
j_call: TRBJ1-1; d_call: .; v_call: TRBV18; clone_size: .; cdr3_nt: TGTGCCAGCTCACCCGCCGTTGTGGGCATCGGCACTGAAGCTTTCTTT; cdr3_aa: CASSPAVVGIGTEAFF
j_call: TRBJ1-2; d_call: .; v_call: TRBV30; clone_size: once; cdr3_nt: TGTGCCTGGAGTGTTGGAGAGTATGGCTACACCTTC; cdr3_aa: CAWSVGEYGYTF
j_call: TRBJ2-7; d_call: .; v_call: TRBV7-9; clone_size: .; cdr3_nt: TGTGCCAGCAGCTCCTCGGAGGAGTACGAGCAGTACTTC; cdr3_aa: CASSSSEEYEQYF
j_call: TRBJ2-7; d_call: .; v_call: TRBV21-1; clone_size: .; cdr3_nt: TGTGCCAGCAGACAGGGGGTGGTGCTCTACGAGCAGTACTTC; cdr3_aa: CASRQGVVLYEQYF
j_call: TRBJ2-3; d_call: TRBD2; v_call: TRBV6-1; clone_size: .; cdr3_nt: TGTGCCAGCAGTGTTAGCGGGGGGATTTCTAGCACAGATACGCAGTATTTT; cdr3_aa: CASSVSGGISSTDTQYF
j_call: TRBJ2-2; d_call: .; v_call: TRBV29-1; clone_size: .; cdr3_nt: TGCAGCGTTGCCTCCGGGGGGCGCACCGGGGAGCTGTTTTTT; cdr3_aa: CSVASGGRTGELFF
j_call: TRBJ2-4; d_call: TRBD1; v_call: TRBV30; clone_size: .; cdr3_nt: TGTGCCTGGAGTAAGGGGGCTGTGGCCAAAAACATTCAGTACTTC; cdr3_aa: CAWSKGAVAKNIQYF
j_call: TRBJ2-7; d_call: TRBD1; v_call: TRBV5-1; clone_size: .; cdr3_nt: TGCGCCAGCAGCTCCACGACAGGGAGCTACGAGCAGTACTTC; cdr3_aa: CASSSTTGSYEQYF
j_call: TRBJ1-5; d_call: .; v_call: TRBV4-1; clone_size: .; cdr3_nt: TGCGCCAGCAGCCAAGAAGGAGGGCTGGAACGCAATCAGCCCCAGCATTTT; cdr3_aa: CASSQEGGLERNQPQHF
j_call: TRBJ2-5; d_call: .; v_call: TRBV6-5; clone_size: .; cdr3_nt: TGTGCCAGCAGCCGGAGAGTGTTCCAAGAGACCCAGTACTTC; cdr3_aa: CASSRRVFQETQYF
j_call: TRBJ2-7; d_call: .; v_call: TRBV4-1; clone_size: .; cdr3_nt: TGCGCCAGCAGCCAGGGCCCCGAGCAGTACTTC; cdr3_aa: CASSQGPEQYF
j_call: TRBJ1-1; d_call: .; v_call: TRBV6-1; clone_size: few; cdr3_nt: TGTGCCAGGGTTTCCCCAACAGGAGAGAACACTGAAGCTTTCTTT; cdr3_aa: CARVSPTGENTEAFF
j_call: TRBJ2-7; d_call: .; v_call: TRBV14; clone_size: .; cdr3_nt: TGTGCCAGCAGCCAAGTAGCAGGGCGCGAGCAGTACTTC; cdr3_aa: CASSQVAGREQYF
j_call: TRBJ1-2; d_call: TRBD1; v_call: TRBV6-5; clone_size: .; cdr3_nt: TGTGCCAGCAGTTACTCGGGACAGCGGTTCGTCTACACCTTC; cdr3_aa: CASSYSGQRFVYTF
j_call: TRBJ2-1; d_call: TRBD2; v_call: TRBV19; clone_size: .; cdr3_nt: TGTGCCAGTAGTATTGGCCTAGCGGGGGGGAATGAGCAGTTCTTC; cdr3_aa: CASSIGLAGGNEQFF
j_call: TRBJ2-7; d_call: .; v_call: TRBV7-9; clone_size: .; cdr3_nt: TGTGCCAGCAGCCTTACACCGTCCTACGAGCAGTACTTC; cdr3_aa: CASSLTPSYEQYF
j_call: TRBJ2-3; d_call: .; v_call: TRBV5-1; clone_size: once; cdr3_nt: TGCGCCAGCAGCTTGCTGGGGGCCGATACAGATACGCAGTATTTT; cdr3_aa: CASSLLGADTDTQYF